This TCR beta chain stems from a study of T cell repertoires in cytomegalovirus infection (dated 2019 in TCRdb). A note on the overall study: Peptide stimulations targeted recently identified HLA-C-restricted CMV epitopes, whose presentation resists viral immunomodulation, together with well-studied HLA-B-restricted epitopes. Donor HLA type was relevant to the analysis, as public TCR beta signatures indicated carriage of CMV infection together with the matching HLA type.

The listed sequencing device is Illumina HiSeq 1500. TCRdb cleaned the public reads at Q25 with fastp, built clones with MiXCR and kept in-frame beta chains. Records with the same CDR3 protein are collapsed into one entry carrying the most frequent genes and DNA. In this sample the table shows fewer than 200,000 distinct CDR3 sequences, about 22% of which occur a single time. The ten largest clones capture roughly 25% of the sample. Broader findings and caveats from the paper: Carriers of CMV infection plus the relevant HLA type were discriminated by the cumulative frequency of public TCR beta family members in the study cohort and in an independent 352-donor cohort. The ex vivo response was dominated by HLA-C-restricted CMV-specific TCR beta clonotypes, which also provided the single most frequent clonotype in two of eight donors.

Reading the germline V gene gives CDR1 LGHNA and CDR2 YNFKEQ. Trimming at the junction amounts to 5 bases on V and 4 bases on J, and the germline ends lie 12 bases apart. From the cysteine through the phenylalanine, the CDR3 covers 14 amino acids. Only the CDR3 portion is preserved as DNA: 42 bases, with reading frame beginning at the first base. Concerning this clonotype: No cognate antigen has been identified for it. Per-base quality was not reported, and no clone a single base away is much larger than it.

This sample's treatment or condition label indicates: in vitro stimulation with specific CMV peptide epitopes to enrich CMV-specific T cells. This clonotype originated in a human donor in good health (CMV status not recorded). Some clones in this sample may be carry-over from other donors' samples. Sequenced here: CD8+ T cells from cultured PBMCs, sampled from culture after CMV antigen stimulation. The V and J segments used are TRBV4-2 and TRBJ2-1; the D gene identity is not certain. The CDR3 loop reads CASSSLATYNEQFF. The DNA sequence is given as TGTGCCAGCAGCAGTCTGGCGACTTACAATGAGCAGTTCTTC.